What follows is one T cell receptor beta chain and its context. There are 14 residues in the CDR3. Germline assignment: CDR1 SGHVS and CDR2 FNYEAQ. Trimming left V 2 bases short and J 0 bases short, with 6 bases between. The sample originates from a study of identical twins. TCRdb independently ran MiXCR on the 5' RACE reads; one entry per CDR3 protein. The data contain about 530,000 distinct CDR3 sequences, 20% to 25% of them singletons. The data were also submitted as part of a second study, on yellow fever vaccine responses in identical twins.

This sequence originates from a woman aged 18-30 years in good health. The genes are TRBV7-6 and TRBJ2-3; no clear D. Input material: CD4+ T cells sorted from blood. The CDR3 sequence: CASSLILSTDTQYF. For the CDR3, the DNA is TGTGCCAGCAGCTTAATACTGAGCACAGATACGCAGTATTTT.